These 12 T cell receptor beta chains were sequenced from one sample in a study of shared clonotypes between healthy human individuals. Assay: immunoSEQ multiplex PCR; the TCRdb copy retains only in-frame clones and omits some. This table holds 450,000 to 500,000 clones, around four fifths found once. The sequenced material came from PBMCs. The receptors were gathered from a woman between 40 and 50 years old in good health. Some clones in this sample may be carry-over from other donors' samples.

The chain combines TRBV5-1 with TRBJ2-1; a possible D gene is TRBD1 (5 bases). V lost 5 bases to trimming and J lost 8 bases, with 14 bases between them. The CDR3 has 13 residues. CDR1 and CDR2 from the germline V gene are SGHRS and YFSETQ. Here the CDR3 reads CASRAVGQDEQFF. The CDR3 nucleotides are TGCGCCAGCAGGGCAGTGGGGCAGGATGAGCAGTTCTTC.

This chain links TRBV11-2 with TRBJ2-6; perhaps TRBD2 as D (5 bases). Trimming cost V 2 bases and J 0 bases, with 14 bases left between them. The CDR3 runs 18 residues. Germline CDR1 SGHAT, CDR2 FQNNGV. CDR3 coding DNA: TGTGCCAGCAGCTTACGGGCTAGCATGAACTCTGGGGCCAACGTCCTGACTTTC. Translated: CASSLRASMNSGANVLTF.

This clone was counted a single time. The chain couples TRBV7-9 to TRBJ2-4, with D possibly TRBD1 on 5 matching bases. V dropped 8 bases and J dropped 0 bases, with 14 bases sitting between them. This CDR3 is 15 amino acids long. Germline CDR1 is SEHNR and CDR2 is FQNEAQ (reference sequence). Written as DNA, the CDR3 is TGTGCCAGCGCGGCGATGACAGTAGCCAAAAACATTCAGTACTTC. Its protein is CASAAMTVAKNIQYF.

The J gene is TRBJ1-4, the V gene TRBV19; D uncertain. Germline V lookup: CDR1 LNHDA, CDR2 SQIVND (reference sequence). V was shortened by 3 bases and J by 7 bases, with 15 bases between the two germline ends. CDR3 length: 15 amino acids. The CDR3 sequence: CASSMAGSGSEKLFF. CDR3 nucleotide sequence: TGTGCCAGTAGTATGGCGGGAAGTGGGAGTGAAAAACTGTTTTTT.

This clone was detected a few times. J is TRBJ1-1 and V is TRBV10-3; 8 bases fit TRBD1. The CDR3 has 13 residues. Germline-derived CDR1 and CDR2 are ENHRY and SYGVKD. The V segment lost 11 bases and the J segment 1 base; nucleotides outside the gene matches: 6. CDR3 coding DNA: TGTGCCGAACGGACAGGGCCGAACACTGAAGCTTTCTTT. Its translation is CAERTGPNTEAFF.

The chain joins TRBV7-9 to TRBJ2-5; D tentatively reads TRBD1 or TRBD2 (5 bases each). CDR3 length: 15 residues. The V end was cut by 6 bases, the J end by 5 bases, with 19 bases between. Germline CDR1 is SEHNR and CDR2 is FQNEAQ (reference sequence). CDR3 loop: CASRSARGVSETQYF. The CDR3, as DNA: TGTGCCAGCAGGTCGGCTAGGGGAGTAAGTGAGACCCAGTACTTC.

The chain employs TRBV28 and TRBJ1-1; D is perhaps TRBD1 (6 bases). Germline V gene sequence: CDR1 MDHEN, CDR2 SYDVKM. V lost 5 bases to trimming and J lost 2 bases, with 21 bases between them. The CDR3 is 17 residues long. The CDR3 here is CASSPIGQKTGNTEAFF. The CDR3 region has the DNA TGTGCCAGCAGTCCAATTGGACAGAAGACCGGTAACACTGAAGCTTTCTTT.

There are a few counts of this clone. This rearrangement joins TRBV18 to TRBJ1-1, with a tentative D call TRBD1 (6 bases). V lost 4 bases to trimming and J lost 0 bases, with 15 bases between them. The CDR3 is made up of 16 amino acids. CDR1 KGHSH and CDR2 LQKENI come from the germline V gene. CDR3 DNA: TGTGCCAGCTCACTTGGGACATCGGATATGAACACTGAAGCTTTCTTT. Translation gives CASSLGTSDMNTEAFF. The full variable domain, with the rest looked up from reference TRBV18 and TRBJ1-1, is NAGVMQNPRHLVRRRGQEARLRCSPMKGHSHVYWYRQLPEEGLKFMVYLQKENIIDESGMPKERFSAEFPKEGPSILRIQQVVRGDSAAYFCASSLGTSDMNTEAFFGQGTRLTVV.

This sequence joins TRBV5-1 and TRBJ2-5; D remains ambiguous. CDR3 length: 13 residues. Germline CDR1 SGHRS, CDR2 YFSETQ. Trimming took off 7 bases at V and 2 bases at J, with 12 bases between the two ends. Here the CDR3 DNA reads TGCGCCAGCTCGGAGCAATATCAAGAGACCCAGTACTTC. It specifies CASSEQYQETQYF.

The chain recombines TRBV10-3 with TRBJ1-1, with no clear D. V lost 2 bases to trimming and J lost 5 bases, with 3 bases between them. This CDR3 region has 11 residues. The germline gives CDR1 ENHRY, CDR2 SYGVKD. The CDR3 DNA follows: TGTGCCATCAGTGAGCGGACTGAAGCTTTCTTT. This gives the protein CAISERTEAFF.

Regarding this clone: This likely stems from a read error, as it lies one base from a far larger clone. In this CDR3 the conserved last residue, phenylalanine or tryptophan, is missing, so a read error is likely. V usage is TRBV6-1 and J usage is TRBJ1-5, with unresolved D. The CDR3 contains 13 residues. The ends were cut back, 5 bases at V and 6 bases at J, with 11 bases in the middle. CDR1 is MNHNS and CDR2 is SASEGT in the germline V gene. The CDR3 DNA follows: TGTGCCAGCAGTTTAGAGGGATCTCAGCCCCAGCATCTT. Residues: CASSLEGSQPQHL.

The chain links TRBV5-4 to TRBJ2-3, with D unresolved. The CDR3 is 15 residues long. Germline values: CDR1 SGHNT, CDR2 YYREEE (reference sequence). With 0 bases removed from V and 1 base from J, the gap between germline ends came to 9 bases. CDR3 sequence (DNA): TGTGCCAGCAGCTTGGTTGGCCAGGGCACAGATACGCAGTATTTT. It yields the protein CASSLVGQGTDTQYF.